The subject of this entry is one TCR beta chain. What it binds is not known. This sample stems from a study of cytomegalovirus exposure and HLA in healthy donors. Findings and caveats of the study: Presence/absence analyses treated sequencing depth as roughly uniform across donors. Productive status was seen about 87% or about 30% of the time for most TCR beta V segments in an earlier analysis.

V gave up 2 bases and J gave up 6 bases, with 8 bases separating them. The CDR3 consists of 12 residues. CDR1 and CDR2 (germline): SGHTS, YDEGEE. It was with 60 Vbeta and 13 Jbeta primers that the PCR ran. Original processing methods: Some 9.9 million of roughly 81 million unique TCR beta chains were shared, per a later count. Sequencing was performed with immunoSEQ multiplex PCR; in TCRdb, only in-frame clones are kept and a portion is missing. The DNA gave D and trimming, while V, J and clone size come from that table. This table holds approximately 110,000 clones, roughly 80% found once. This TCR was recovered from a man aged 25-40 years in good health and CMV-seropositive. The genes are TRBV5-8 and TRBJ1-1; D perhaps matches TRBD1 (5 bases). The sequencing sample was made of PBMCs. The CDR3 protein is CASSLWGAEAFF. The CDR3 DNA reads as TGTGCCAGCAGCTTATGGGGCGCTGAAGCTTTCTTT.